This TCR beta chain derives from a study of OX40 agonist ivuxolimab in advanced cancers. Study details: Every 2 weeks, patients received ivuxolimab intravenously, dosed at 0.01 to 10 mg/kg. A partial response was reached by three patients: one with hepatocellular carcinoma and two with cutaneous melanoma. General study points: Several nonresponders also turned out to have low normalized T-cell clonal expansion.

The data were produced by immunoSEQ multiplex PCR, yet TCRdb's version contains in-frame clones alone and is incomplete. The repertoire holds 57,000 or so clones, approximately 80% seen once, with approximately 3% in the top ten. Germline CDR1 and CDR2: SNHLY and FYNNEI. The ends lost 8 bases at V and 7 bases at J; junction bases unmatched: 9. The CDR3 is 14 amino acids. Comment on this clone: The antigen is not known.

The receptor was derived from an adult with an advanced solid tumor such as melanoma, head and neck, liver or kidney cancer. The source material was CD4+ or CD8+ T cells sorted from blood, sampled in a trial of the OX40 agonist ivuxolimab. The chain employs TRBV2 and TRBJ1-5; 9 bases fit TRBD1. CDR3: CASAGTGLRQPQHF. DNA for the CDR3: TGTGCCAGCGCAGGGACAGGGTTAAGGCAGCCCCAGCATTTT.